The sequence of this TCR beta chain was determined in a study of T cell responses to AZD1222 COVID-19 vaccine. Per the germline V gene, CDR1 is KGHSH and CDR2 is LQKENI. The CDR3 extends over 17 amino acids. With 6 bases clipped from V and 4 bases from J, the junction kept 11 bases outside the gene matches. The repertoire was sequenced with immunoSEQ multiplex PCR; TCRdb's copy has only in-frame clones and lacks some. The data show 150,000 to 200,000 clones, with about 91% seen just once and 1% to 1.5% held by the top ten. This sequence originates from an adult who received the AZD1222 COVID-19 vaccine. The J gene is TRBJ1-3, the V gene TRBV18, with TRBD1 matching 11 bases. Sequences were derived from peripheral blood, sampled 28 days after the second AZD1222 dose. CDR3 sequence reads: CASSRTGQGARGNTIYF. The CDR3 coding sequence is TGTGCCAGCTCCCGTACCGGACAGGGGGCGCGAGGAAACACCATATATTTT. Combining the CDR3 with reference TRBV18 and TRBJ1-3 gives the whole variable domain NAGVMQNPRHLVRRRGQEARLRCSPMKGHSHVYWYRQLPEEGLKFMVYLQKENIIDESGMPKERFSAEFPKEGPSILRIQQVVRGDSAAYFCASSRTGQGARGNTIYFGEGSWLTVV.